These 7 T cell receptor beta chains were sequenced from one sample in a study of blood T cell repertoires in COVID-19. The protocol was immunoSEQ multiplex PCR, while the TCRdb copy is restricted to in-frame clones and leaves out a portion. Found here are around 220,000 clones, 90% of them singletons; the top ten hold about 15%. Material for sequencing was PBMCs or T cells enriched from blood (not recorded which). The receptors here all came from a man younger than 40 who had been exposed to COVID-19.

This rearrangement joins TRBV7-2 to TRBJ2-2; perhaps TRBD2 as D (5 bases). CDR1 is SGHTA, CDR2 FQGNSA, per germline. Between the trimmed V and J ends, which lost 3 bases and 5 bases, there was a span of 13 bases. This CDR3 is 15 amino acids long. The CDR3 is CASSFPGRGTGELFF. The DNA for the CDR3 is TGTGCCAGCAGCTTCCCCGGCCGGGGAACCGGGGAGCTGTTTTTT.

V is TRBV7-2 and J is TRBJ2-2, with a possible D match to TRBD2 (5 bases). Germline V gene data show CDR1 as SGHTA and CDR2 as FQGNSA. The CDR3 has 13 amino acids. V lost 7 bases to trimming and J lost 2 bases, with 8 bases between them. CDR3 in amino acids: CASMEVNTGELFF. CDR3 bases: TGTGCCAGCATGGAGGTCAACACCGGGGAGCTGTTTTTT.

The chain links TRBV11-2 to TRBJ2-1; TRBD1 aligns across 7 bases. Germline V gives CDR1 SGHAT, CDR2 FQNNGV. With 4 bases clipped from V and 0 bases from J, the junction kept 3 bases outside the gene matches. The CDR3 is 15 residues long. This CDR3 is CASSSGQSSYNEQFF. The CDR3 DNA reads TGTGCCAGCAGCTCGGGACAGAGCTCCTACAATGAGCAGTTCTTC. Full variable domain (remainder filled in from reference TRBV11-2 and TRBJ2-1): EAGVAQSPRYKIIEKRQSVAFWCNPISGHATLYWYQQILGQGPKLLIQFQNNGVVDDSQLPKDRFSAERLKGVDSTLKIQPAKLEDSAVYLCASSSGQSSYNEQFFGPGTRLTVL.

The V and J genes are TRBV2 and TRBJ1-2, with 9 bases aligning to TRBD1. The CDR3 covers 13 residues. Germline CDR1 reads SNHLY; CDR2 reads FYNNEI. Trimming took 9 bases from V and 5 from J; bases not matched to a gene: 7. Here the CDR3 reads CASKQGAEYGYTF. DNA for the CDR3: TGTGCCAGTAAACAGGGGGCGGAGTATGGCTACACCTTC.

CDR3 nucleotides: TGTGCCAGCACACCCGAGAGAAGTTATACGCAGTATTTT. This translates into CASTPERSYTQYF. The chain couples TRBV12-3 or TRBV12-4 to TRBJ2-3; D gene unclear. The CDR3 length is 13 residues. The ends were cut back, 7 bases at V and 7 bases at J, with 15 bases in the middle.

The chain is built from TRBV5-5 and TRBJ2-7; D uncertain. The CDR3 spans 14 residues. Germline V gene lookup returns CDR1 SGHKS and CDR2 YYEKEE (reference sequence). V was pared by 0 bases and J by 0 bases, with 7 bases between. CDR3 sequence (DNA): TGTGCCAGCAGCTTGGCCCCTAGCTCCTACGAGCAGTACTTC. It translates to CASSLAPSSYEQYF.

V gene TRBV7-2 combines with J gene TRBJ1-1; D ambiguous. The CDR3 runs 15 residues. CDR1 and CDR2 (germline): SGHTA, FQGNSA. The V end lost 0 bases, the J end lost 3 bases, and 11 bases lay between the germline ends. This CDR3 reads CASSLAGGLHTEAFF. CDR3 coding DNA: TGTGCCAGCAGCTTAGCTGGAGGTTTACACACTGAAGCTTTCTTT.